This is a list of T cell receptor beta chains from one sample in a study of blood T cell repertoires in COVID-19. Clones were read by immunoSEQ multiplex PCR, and TCRdb kept only the in-frame ones, dropping some. The table has about 280,000 clones, roughly 90% seen once. Material for sequencing was PBMCs or T cells enriched from blood (not recorded which). The receptors were gathered from a man aged 35 to 55 who had been exposed to COVID-19. Each CDR3 is given with its conserved first and last residue. A D gene is named only where the DNA matches it firmly. Size is omitted from some rows. Given values are once, few, many or a class for expanded clones.

-	-	TRBJ1-2	TRBV28	CASSLALPSPGGYTF	TGTGCCAGCAGTTTAGCCCTACCGAGCCCGGGGGGCTACACCTTC
-	-	TRBJ1-1	TRBV6-5	CASSYGQPAEAFF	TGTGCCAGCAGTTACGGGCAGCCCGCTGAAGCTTTCTTT
-	TRBD1	TRBJ2-7	TRBV18	CASSPRGQALSLGF	TGTGCCAGCTCACCCCGGGGACAGGCCCTATCCCTGGGCTTC
-	-	TRBJ1-3	TRBV19	CASSIGTSSGNTIYF	TGTGCCAGTAGTATTGGGACAAGCTCTGGAAACACCATATATTTT
-	-	TRBJ2-2	TRBV9	CASSVGTLQTGELFF	TGTGCCAGCAGCGTCGGGACTCTCCAAACCGGGGAGCTGTTTTTT
-	TRBD2	TRBJ2-1	TRBV30	CAWRIAGGSEQFF	TGTGCCTGGAGGATAGCGGGAGGTTCTGAGCAGTTCTTC
-	-	TRBJ2-3	TRBV20-1	CSASPSTDTQYF	TGCAGTGCTAGTCCCTCCACAGATACGCAGTATTTT
-	-	TRBJ1-6	TRBV12-5	CASGLHITQANNSPLHF	TGTGCTAGTGGTTTGCACATCACCCAGGCTAATAATTCACCCCTCCACTTT
once	-	TRBJ2-1	TRBV7-8	CASSPINSLVYNEQFF	TGTGCCAGCAGCCCAATTAACAGCTTAGTCTACAATGAGCAGTTCTTC
-	-	TRBJ1-3	TRBV7-2	CASSPYTGVRSGNTIYF	TGTGCCAGCAGCCCCTACACGGGGGTGCGCTCTGGAAACACCATATATTTT
few	-	TRBJ1-4	TRBV14	CASWDGSPREKLFF	TGTGCCAGCTGGGACGGGAGTCCGAGGGAAAAACTGTTTTTT
-	-	TRBJ2-5	TRBV7-9	CASSFPLEGPGETQYF	TGTGCCAGCAGCTTCCCCCTGGAGGGTCCGGGAGAGACCCAGTACTTC
-	-	TRBJ2-6	TRBV7-9	CASSLVQGLGSGANVLTF	TGTGCCAGCAGCTTAGTTCAGGGCCTTGGCTCTGGGGCCAACGTCCTGACTTTC
-	TRBD2	TRBJ2-3	TRBV6-4	CASSVPRLAGVRNTQYF	TGTGCCAGCAGTGTCCCGCGTTTAGCGGGGGTCCGCAATACGCAGTATTTT
once	TRBD1	TRBJ1-1	TRBV11-1	CASSSRTGRTEAFF	TGTGCCAGCAGCTCCCGGACAGGGAGGACTGAAGCTTTCTTT
once	-	TRBJ1-5	TRBV30	CAWSLRTNQPQHF	TGTGCCTGGAGTCTACGTACCAATCAGCCCCAGCATTTT
few	TRBD1	TRBJ2-7	TRBV28	CASHGQESSYEQYF	TGTGCCAGCCATGGACAGGAATCTTCCTACGAGCAGTACTTC
-	-	TRBJ2-1	TRBV5-4	CASSSTRPSYNEQFF	TGTGCCAGCAGCTCCACTAGACCCTCCTACAATGAGCAGTTCTTC
-	-	TRBJ1-5	TRBV6-5	CASRPTGSNQPQHF	TGTGCCAGCAGGCCTACAGGGAGCAATCAGCCCCAGCATTTT
-	TRBD1	TRBJ1-2	TRBV4-2	CASSHSYDRELGGYTF	TGTGCCAGCAGCCACTCGTACGACAGGGAGTTGGGAGGCTACACCTTC
-	TRBD1	TRBJ1-5	TRBV7-2	CASSGTTGGGYNQPQHF	TGTGCCAGCAGCGGTACTACAGGGGGGGGTTACAATCAGCCCCAGCATTTT
few	TRBD1	TRBJ2-5	TRBV5-6	CASSPEGTAAKTQYF	TGTGCCAGCAGCCCCGAGGGGACAGCTGCTAAGACCCAGTACTTC
-	-	TRBJ2-7	TRBV21-1	CASSERGISYEQYF	TGTGCCAGCAGCGAACGGGGTATCTCCTACGAGCAGTACTTC